This TCR beta chain was recorded in a study of T cells in narcolepsy. This CDR3 has 15 amino acids. The germline CDR1 and CDR2 sequences are SGHDN and FVKESK. The repertoire was sequenced with immunoSEQ multiplex PCR; TCRdb's copy has only in-frame clones and lacks some. In the table there are tens of thousands of clones, approximately 90% of which are singletons. The sequence derives from a human donor with narcolepsy. This sequence joins TRBV14 and TRBJ2-5; possible D gene TRBD1, 5 bases. The DNA matches TRBJ2-7 better at its end, which makes the J call doubtful. Sequencing input: CD45RA- memory CD4+ T cells from PBMCs. DNA of the CDR3: TGTGCCAGCAGCCAAGTTGCAGGGTCCTCCTACGAGCAGTACTTC. Its protein product is CASSQVAGSSYEQYF.